This T cell receptor (beta chain) was retrieved from a study of naive and memory T cell subsets. Both TRBC1 and TRBC2 were covered by a beta constant-region primer of two equimolar oligonucleotides. Ligated cDNA was amplified by four rounds of PCR with nested alpha and beta constant-region primers and SP2. A 12-nucleotide UMI and the SP2 primer were added to the cDNA 3' end by oligonucleotide ligation. TCRdb re-derived calls from the UMI-ligation and nested PCR reads in MiXCR, one entry per CDR3 protein. The table records 99,000 or so distinct CDR3 sequences, roughly 15% of them present only once. Findings and limits, study-wide: Possibly reflecting memory cells re-expressing CD45RA, a few larger clonotypes occurred in naive repertoires, especially CD8. Over 90% of naive TCR sequences appeared only once, unlike memory subsets.

The sample holds a few counts of this clonotype. What it binds is not known. V gave up 6 bases and J gave up 0 bases, with 8 bases separating them. The CDR3 is made up of 13 amino acids. Germline V gene data show CDR1 as SQVTM and CDR2 as ANQGSEA. What was sequenced was naive CD8+ T cells from blood. J is TRBJ2-2 and V is TRBV29-1; D is unclear. The clonotype comes from a human donor in good health. The CDR3 region is CSVRLTNTGELFF. CDR3 nucleotide sequence: TGCAGCGTCCGATTAACGAACACCGGGGAGCTGTTTTTT.